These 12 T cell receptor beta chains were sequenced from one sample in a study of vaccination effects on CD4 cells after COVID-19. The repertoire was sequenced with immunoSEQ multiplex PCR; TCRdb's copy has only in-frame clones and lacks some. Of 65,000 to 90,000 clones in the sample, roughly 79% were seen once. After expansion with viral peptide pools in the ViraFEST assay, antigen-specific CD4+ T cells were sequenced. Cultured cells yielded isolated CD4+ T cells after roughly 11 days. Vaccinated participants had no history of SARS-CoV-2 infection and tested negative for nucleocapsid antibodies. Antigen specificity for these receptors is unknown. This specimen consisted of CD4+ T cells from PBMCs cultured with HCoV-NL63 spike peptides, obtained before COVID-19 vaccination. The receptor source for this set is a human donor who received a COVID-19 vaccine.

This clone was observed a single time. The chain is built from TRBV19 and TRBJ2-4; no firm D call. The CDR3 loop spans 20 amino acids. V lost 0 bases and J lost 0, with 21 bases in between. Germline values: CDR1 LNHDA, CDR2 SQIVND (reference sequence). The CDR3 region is CASSIDLSRPANIAKNIQYF. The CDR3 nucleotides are TGTGCCAGTAGTATAGATTTAAGTCGACCAGCGAATATAGCCAAAAACATTCAGTACTTC.

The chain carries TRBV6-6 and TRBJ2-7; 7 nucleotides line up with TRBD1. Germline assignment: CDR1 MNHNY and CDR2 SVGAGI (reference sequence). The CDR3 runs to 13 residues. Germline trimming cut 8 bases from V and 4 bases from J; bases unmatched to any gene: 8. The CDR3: CASGRDSQYEQYV. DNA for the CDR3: TGTGCCAGCGGTAGGGACAGCCAGTACGAGCAGTACGTC.

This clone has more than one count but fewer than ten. The CDR3 region has the DNA TGTGCCAGTAGTATATATGGGTCGGGGGCCAACGTCCTGACTTTC. Translated: CASSIYGSGANVLTF. The chain joins TRBV19 to TRBJ2-6; no firm D call. Trimming cost V 2 bases and J 4 bases, with 9 bases left between them. The CDR3 spans 15 residues. Germline loops: CDR1 LNHDA, CDR2 SQIVND (reference sequence).

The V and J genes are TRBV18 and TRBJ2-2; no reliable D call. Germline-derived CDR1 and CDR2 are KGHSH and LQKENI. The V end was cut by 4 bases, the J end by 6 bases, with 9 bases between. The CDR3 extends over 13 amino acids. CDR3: CASSRTIAGELFF. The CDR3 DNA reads TGTGCCAGCTCACGAACAATCGCCGGGGAGCTGTTTTTT.

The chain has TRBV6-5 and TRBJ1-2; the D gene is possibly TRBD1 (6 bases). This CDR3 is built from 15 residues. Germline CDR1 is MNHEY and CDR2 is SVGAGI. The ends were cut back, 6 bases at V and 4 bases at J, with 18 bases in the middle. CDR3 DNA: TGTGCCAGCAGACGTCCGGGGGGCGCGAGCTATGGCTACACCTTC. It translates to CASRRPGGASYGYTF.

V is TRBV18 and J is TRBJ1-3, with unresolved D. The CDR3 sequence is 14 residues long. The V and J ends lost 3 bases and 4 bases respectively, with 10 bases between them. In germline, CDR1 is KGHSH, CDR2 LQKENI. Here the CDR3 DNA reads TGTGCCAGCTCACCCGAGGTTTGGGGAAACACCATATATTTT. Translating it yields CASSPEVWGNTIYF.

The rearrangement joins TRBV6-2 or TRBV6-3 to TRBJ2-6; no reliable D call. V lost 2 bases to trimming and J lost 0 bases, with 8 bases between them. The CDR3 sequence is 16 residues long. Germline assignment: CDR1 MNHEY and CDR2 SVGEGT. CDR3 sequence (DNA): TGTGCCAGCAGTTACGGTCGGTACTCTGGGGCCAACGTCCTGACTTTC. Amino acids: CASSYGRYSGANVLTF.

CDR3 sequence: CATSDPSGGAMYEQFF. In DNA form, the CDR3 reads TGTGCCACCAGTGACCCTAGCGGGGGGGCCATGTATGAGCAGTTCTTC. The J gene is TRBJ2-1, the V gene TRBV24-1; 12 bases agree with TRBD2. There are 16 residues in the CDR3. The germline V gene encodes CDR1 KGHDR and CDR2 SFDVKD. After removal of 4 bases from V and 8 bases from J, the junction contained 8 bases not matched to a gene.

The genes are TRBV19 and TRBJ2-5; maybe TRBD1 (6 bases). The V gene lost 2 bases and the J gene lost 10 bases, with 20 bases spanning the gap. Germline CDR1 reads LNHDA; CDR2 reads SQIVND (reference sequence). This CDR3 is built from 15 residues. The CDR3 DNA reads TGTGCCAGTAGTATAAGGGAAGGACAAGGGGGTTTCCAGTACTTC. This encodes CASSIREGQGGFQYF.

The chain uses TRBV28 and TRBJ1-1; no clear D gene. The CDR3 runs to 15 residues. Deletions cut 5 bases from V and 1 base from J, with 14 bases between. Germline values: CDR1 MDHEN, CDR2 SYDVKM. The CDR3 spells CASSPAGPKNTEAFF. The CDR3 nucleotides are TGTGCCAGCAGTCCTGCCGGGCCCAAGAACACTGAAGCTTTCTTT.

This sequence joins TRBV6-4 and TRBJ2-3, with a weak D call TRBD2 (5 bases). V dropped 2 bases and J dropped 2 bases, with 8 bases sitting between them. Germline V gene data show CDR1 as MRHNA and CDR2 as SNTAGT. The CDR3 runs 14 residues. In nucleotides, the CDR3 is TGTGCCAGCAGTGACCGGGGATCCACAGATACGCAGTATTTT. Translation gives CASSDRGSTDTQYF.

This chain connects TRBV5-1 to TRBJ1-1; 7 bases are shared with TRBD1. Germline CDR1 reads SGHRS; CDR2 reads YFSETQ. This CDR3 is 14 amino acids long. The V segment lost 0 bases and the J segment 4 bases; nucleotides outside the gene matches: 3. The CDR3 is CASSLVAGGTEAFF. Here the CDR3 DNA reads TGCGCCAGCAGCTTGGTTGCAGGGGGCACTGAAGCTTTCTTT.